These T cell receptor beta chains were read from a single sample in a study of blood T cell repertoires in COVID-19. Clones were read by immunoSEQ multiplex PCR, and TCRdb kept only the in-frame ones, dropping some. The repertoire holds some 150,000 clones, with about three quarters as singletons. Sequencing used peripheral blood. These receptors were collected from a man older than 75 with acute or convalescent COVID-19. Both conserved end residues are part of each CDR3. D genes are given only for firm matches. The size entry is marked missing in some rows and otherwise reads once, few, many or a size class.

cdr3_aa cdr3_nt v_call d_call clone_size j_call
CASSGGYGYTF TGTGCCAGCAGCGGGGGGTATGGCTACACCTTC TRBV3-1/TRBV3-2 - - TRBJ1-2
CASSTDSENEKLFF TGTGCCAGCAGTACGGACAGCGAGAATGAAAAACTGTTTTTT TRBV5-4 - - TRBJ1-4
CASSGGTSGDQETQYF TGTGCCAGCAGCGGCGGGACTAGCGGGGACCAAGAGACCCAGTACTTC TRBV5-8 TRBD2 few TRBJ2-5
CASRLAGGRRETQYF TGTGCCAGCAGGTTAGCGGGGGGGCGAAGAGAGACCCAGTACTTC TRBV28 TRBD2 - TRBJ2-5
CASSLGETWPQHF TGTGCCAGCAGCCTGGGCGAAACCTGGCCCCAGCATTTT TRBV5-6 - - TRBJ1-5
CASARTGGTRNTGELFF TGCGCCAGCGCCCGGACAGGGGGCACAAGGAACACCGGGGAGCTGTTTTTT TRBV5-1 TRBD1 - TRBJ2-2
CASTFGGLEQYF TGTGCCAGCACCTTCGGGGGACTCGAGCAGTACTTC TRBV2 - - TRBJ2-7
CASSSIGGGTGELFF TGTGCCAGCAGCTCCATCGGAGGCGGCACCGGGGAGCTGTTTTTT TRBV11-3 - - TRBJ2-2
CASSVGQDTQYF TGTGCCAGCAGCGTAGGACAAGATACGCAGTATTTT TRBV9 - few TRBJ2-3
CASSPPGDTQYF TGTGCCAGCAGCCCCCCGGGGGATACGCAGTATTTT TRBV7-9 - - TRBJ2-3
CASSEHQTGTYEQYF TGTGCCAGCAGCGAACATCAGACAGGGACCTACGAGCAGTACTTC TRBV7-9 TRBD1 - TRBJ2-7
CASSLGQGANNYGYTF TGTGCCAGCAGCTTGGGACAGGGGGCAAATAACTATGGCTACACCTTC TRBV5-4 TRBD1 once TRBJ1-2
CASSMDRSGGETQYF TGTGCCAGCAGTATGGACCGCTCGGGAGGAGAGACCCAGTACTTC TRBV2 TRBD2 - TRBJ2-5
CASSYSKATNSYEQYF TGTGCCAGCAGTTACTCGAAAGCCACCAACTCCTACGAGCAGTACTTC TRBV6-5 - - TRBJ2-7
CAIIWTGGYEQYF TGTGCCATCATTTGGACAGGGGGCTACGAGCAGTACTTC TRBV10-3 TRBD1 once TRBJ2-7
CASTSAVAAQEKLFF TGTGCCAGCACCTCGGCGGTGGCAGCTCAGGAAAAACTGTTTTTT TRBV6-5 - - TRBJ1-4
CASSQQGDYGYTF TGTGCCAGCAGCCAACAGGGGGACTATGGCTACACCTTC TRBV16 TRBD1 - TRBJ1-2
CASLTSPLETQYF TGTGCCAGTTTAACTAGTCCTTTGGAGACCCAGTACTTC TRBV28 - - TRBJ2-5
CASSLPGTSGVGEQFF TGTGCCAGCAGTTTACCTGGGACTAGCGGGGTTGGTGAGCAGTTCTTC TRBV28 TRBD2 - TRBJ2-1
CASSGGENYGYTF TGTGCCAGCAGCGGAGGCGAGAACTATGGCTACACCTTC TRBV7-2 - once TRBJ1-2
CASSTQRYNEQFF TGTGCCAGTAGTACCCAGCGGTACAATGAGCAGTTCTTC TRBV19 - - TRBJ2-1